A single sample is the source of the 3 T cell receptor beta chains below, sequenced in a study of post-analysis software for immune sequencing data. Overall study findings and caveats: Relative to controls, patients had about 5 TRBV segments at higher frequency, with TRBV5-6, TRBV5-1 and TRBV20-1 among these.

Their antigen targets remain unknown. Presence of unique molecular identifiers characterized the TCR beta cDNA libraries. Via MiXCR, TCRdb re-called the PCR reads, giving one row per CDR3 protein. The repertoire consists of approximately 630,000 distinct CDR3 sequences, with approximately 60% occurring once and the leading ten covering about 11%. The sequenced material came from blood. These receptors all come from a girl aged 2-10 years with multiple sclerosis.

The sample holds a few counts of this clonotype. The chain's CDR3 is CASSSTRQKPEQYF. The CDR3, as DNA: TGTGCCAGCAGCTCGACTAGACAAAAGCCCGAGCAGTACTTC. The chain has TRBV7-2 and TRBJ2-7; D is possibly TRBD2 (6 bases). Trimming shortened V by 4 bases and J by 6 bases, and 16 bases separated the two germline ends. Germline-derived CDR1 and CDR2 are SGHTA and FQGNSA. The CDR3 runs 14 residues.

This clonotype was seen only a few times. The chain combines TRBV29-1 with TRBJ2-7; D remains unclear. The CDR3 consists of 13 residues. Trimming took 8 bases from V and 0 from J, leaving 14 bases between them. In germline, CDR1 is SQVTM, CDR2 ANQGSEA. For the CDR3, the DNA is TGCAGCCCCCGAGGAAAGGGCTCCTACGAGCAGTACTTC. This encodes CSPRGKGSYEQYF.

The chain carries TRBV6-6 and TRBJ2-7; D is possibly TRBD2 (5 bases). V was clipped by 5 bases and J by 0 bases, with 11 bases between them. The CDR3 length is 14 residues. Germline assignment: CDR1 MNHNY and CDR2 SVGAGI (reference sequence). CDR3 loop: CASSAGVTSYEQYF. DNA for the CDR3: TGTGCCAGCAGTGCCGGGGTAACCTCCTACGAGCAGTACTTC.